This paragraph covers one T cell receptor beta chain sequence. Its antigen is not known. Within the sample, other DNA sequences also encode this same CDR3. A deep-level run was used for the assay. Sequencing was performed with immunoSEQ multiplex PCR; in TCRdb, only in-frame clones are kept and a portion is missing. The sample holds about 660,000 clones, over 65% seen once. Trimming took 0 bases from V and 5 from J, leaving 13 bases between them. The CDR3 contains 14 residues. Germline V gives CDR1 GTSNPN, CDR2 SVGIG (reference sequence). The record originates from a study of shared clonotypes between healthy human individuals. General study findings and limits: Naive subsets generally had larger estimated richness than memory subsets.

The chain employs TRBV30 and TRBJ1-1; no reliable D call. This sequence originates from a woman in her twenties or thirties in good health. Sequences were obtained from memory CD4+ T cells sorted from blood. Sample subset: CD45RA-negative fraction. The chain's CDR3 is CAWSVLMGVTEAFF. CDR3 bases: TGTGCCTGGAGTGTACTCATGGGCGTTACTGAAGCTTTCTTT.